The next 2 T cell receptor beta chains were all read from a single sample in a study of OX40 agonist ivuxolimab in advanced cancers. Measured with immunoSEQ multiplex PCR; TCRdb has only the in-frame clones, and not every one. The repertoire has approximately 66,000 clones, 80% to 90% of them found once; the top ten carry about 6%. Sequenced here: CD4+ or CD8+ T cells sorted from blood, sampled in a trial of the OX40 agonist ivuxolimab. The source is an adult with an advanced solid tumor such as melanoma, head and neck, liver or kidney cancer.

Only one count was recorded for this clone. The chain uses TRBV4-3 and TRBJ2-7, with TRBD2 identical over 9 bases. V gave up 1 base and J gave up 5 bases; unmatched junction bases: 6. CDR3 length equals 15 residues. The germline gives CDR1 LGHNA, CDR2 YSLEER. In DNA, the CDR3 is TGCGCCAGCAGCCAAGTTAGCGGGAGTGGAGACGAGCAGTACTTC. Protein sequence: CASSQVSGSGDEQYF.

The chain carries TRBV19 and TRBJ1-1; D gene uncertain. Germline-derived CDR1 and CDR2 are LNHDA and SQIVND (reference sequence). V lost 5 bases and J lost 0, with 10 bases in between. CDR3 length: 14 amino acids. This chain's CDR3 is CASSSYPMNTEAFF. The CDR3, as DNA: TGTGCCAGTAGTTCGTATCCCATGAACACTGAAGCTTTCTTT.